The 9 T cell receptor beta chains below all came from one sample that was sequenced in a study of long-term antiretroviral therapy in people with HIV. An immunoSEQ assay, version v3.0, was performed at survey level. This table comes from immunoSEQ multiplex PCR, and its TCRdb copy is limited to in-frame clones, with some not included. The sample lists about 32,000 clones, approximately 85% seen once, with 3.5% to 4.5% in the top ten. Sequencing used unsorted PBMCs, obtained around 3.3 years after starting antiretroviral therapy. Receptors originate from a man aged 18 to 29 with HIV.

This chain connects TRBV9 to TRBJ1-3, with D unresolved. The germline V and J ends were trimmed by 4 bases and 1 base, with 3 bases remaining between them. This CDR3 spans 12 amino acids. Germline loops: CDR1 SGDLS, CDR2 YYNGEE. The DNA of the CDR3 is TGTGCCAGCAGCTTATCTGGAAACACCATATATTTT. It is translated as CASSLSGNTIYF.

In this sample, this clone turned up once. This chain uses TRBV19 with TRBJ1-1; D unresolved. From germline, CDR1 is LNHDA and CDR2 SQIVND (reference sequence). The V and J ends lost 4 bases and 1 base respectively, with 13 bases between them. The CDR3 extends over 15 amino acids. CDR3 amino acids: CASSSLAFRNTEAFF. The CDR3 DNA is TGTGCCAGTAGTAGTCTGGCGTTTCGGAACACTGAAGCTTTCTTT.

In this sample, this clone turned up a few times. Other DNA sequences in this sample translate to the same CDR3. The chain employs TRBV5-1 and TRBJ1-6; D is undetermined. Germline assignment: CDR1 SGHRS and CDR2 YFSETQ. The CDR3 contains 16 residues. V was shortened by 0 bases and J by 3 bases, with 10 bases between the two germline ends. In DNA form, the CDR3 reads TGCGCCAGCAGCTTGGTAGGCAGCCGCTATAATTCACCCCTCCACTTT. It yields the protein CASSLVGSRYNSPLHF.

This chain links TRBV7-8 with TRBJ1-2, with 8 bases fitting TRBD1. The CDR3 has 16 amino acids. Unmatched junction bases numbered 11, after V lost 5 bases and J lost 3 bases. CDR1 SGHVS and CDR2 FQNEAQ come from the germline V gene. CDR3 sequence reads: CASSRSPQGADYGYTF. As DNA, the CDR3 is TGTGCCAGCAGCCGTAGCCCGCAGGGGGCGGACTATGGCTACACCTTC.

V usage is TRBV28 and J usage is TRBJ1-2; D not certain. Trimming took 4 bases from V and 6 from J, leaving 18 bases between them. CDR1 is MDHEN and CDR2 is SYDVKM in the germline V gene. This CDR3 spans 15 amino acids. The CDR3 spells CASSSSLSYRDGYTF. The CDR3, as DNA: TGTGCCAGCAGTTCTTCCCTCTCATATCGGGATGGCTACACCTTC.

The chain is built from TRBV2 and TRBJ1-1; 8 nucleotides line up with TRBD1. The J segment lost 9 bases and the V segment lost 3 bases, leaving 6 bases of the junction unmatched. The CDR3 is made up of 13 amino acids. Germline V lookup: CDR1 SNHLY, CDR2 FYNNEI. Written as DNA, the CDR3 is TGTGCCAGCAGTGAGGGGACAGGCGTGAAAGCTTTCTTT. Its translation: CASSEGTGVKAFF.

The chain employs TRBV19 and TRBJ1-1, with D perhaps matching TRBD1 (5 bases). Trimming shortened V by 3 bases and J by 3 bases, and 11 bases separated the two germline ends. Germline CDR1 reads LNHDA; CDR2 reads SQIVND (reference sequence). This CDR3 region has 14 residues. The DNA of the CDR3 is TGTGCCAGTAGTATGGGGGACCGCTACACTGAAGCTTTCTTT. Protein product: CASSMGDRYTEAFF.

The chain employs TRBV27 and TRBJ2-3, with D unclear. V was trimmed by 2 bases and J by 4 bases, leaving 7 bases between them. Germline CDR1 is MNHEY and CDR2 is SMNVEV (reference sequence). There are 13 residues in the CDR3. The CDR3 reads CASSLGLADTQYF. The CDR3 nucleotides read TGTGCCAGCAGTTTAGGTCTCGCAGATACGCAGTATTTT.

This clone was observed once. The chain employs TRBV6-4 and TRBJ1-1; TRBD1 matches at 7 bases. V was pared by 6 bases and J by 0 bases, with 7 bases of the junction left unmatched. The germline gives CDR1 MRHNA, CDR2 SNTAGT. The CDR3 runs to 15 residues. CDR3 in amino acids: CASSAQGIMNTEAFF. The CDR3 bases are TGTGCCAGCAGCGCACAGGGGATCATGAACACTGAAGCTTTCTTT.